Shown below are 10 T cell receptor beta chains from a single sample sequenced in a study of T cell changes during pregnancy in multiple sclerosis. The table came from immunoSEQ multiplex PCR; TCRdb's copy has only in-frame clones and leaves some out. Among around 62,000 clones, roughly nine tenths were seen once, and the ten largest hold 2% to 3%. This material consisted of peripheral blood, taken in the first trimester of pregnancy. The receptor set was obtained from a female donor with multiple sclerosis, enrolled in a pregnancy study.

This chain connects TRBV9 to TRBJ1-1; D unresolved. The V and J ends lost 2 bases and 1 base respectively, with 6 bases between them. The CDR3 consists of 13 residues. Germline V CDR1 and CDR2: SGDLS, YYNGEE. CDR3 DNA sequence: TGTGCCAGCAGCGTCTCGGGGAACACTGAAGCTTTCTTT. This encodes CASSVSGNTEAFF.

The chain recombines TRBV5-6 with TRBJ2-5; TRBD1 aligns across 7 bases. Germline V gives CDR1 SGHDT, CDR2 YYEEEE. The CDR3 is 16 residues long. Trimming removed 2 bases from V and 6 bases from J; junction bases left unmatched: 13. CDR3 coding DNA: TGTGCCAGCAGCTTTGAGACAGGGAATAGGATGAAGACCCAGTACTTC. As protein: CASSFETGNRMKTQYF. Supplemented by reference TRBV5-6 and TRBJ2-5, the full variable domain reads DAGVTQSPTHLIKTRGQQVTLRCSPKSGHDTVSWYQQALGQGPQFIFQYYEEEERQRGNFPDRFSGHQFPNYSSELNVNALLLGDSALYLCASSFETGNRMKTQYFGPGTRLLVL.

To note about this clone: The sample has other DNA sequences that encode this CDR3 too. As DNA, the CDR3 is TGTGCCAGCAGTTACGGACAGGGAAACTATGGCTACACCTTC. It is translated as CASSYGQGNYGYTF. V and J are TRBV6-5 and TRBJ1-2; 8 bases map to TRBD1. This CDR3 region has 14 residues. Losses at the gene ends were 2 bases for V and 2 bases for J; bases not matched to a gene: 1. From germline, CDR1 is MNHEY and CDR2 SVGAGI.

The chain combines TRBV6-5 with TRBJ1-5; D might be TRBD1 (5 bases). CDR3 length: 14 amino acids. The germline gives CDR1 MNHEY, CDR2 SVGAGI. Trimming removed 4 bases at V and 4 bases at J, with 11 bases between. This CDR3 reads CASSSFRGNQPQHF. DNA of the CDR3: TGTGCCAGCAGTTCCTTTCGGGGGAATCAGCCCCAGCATTTT.

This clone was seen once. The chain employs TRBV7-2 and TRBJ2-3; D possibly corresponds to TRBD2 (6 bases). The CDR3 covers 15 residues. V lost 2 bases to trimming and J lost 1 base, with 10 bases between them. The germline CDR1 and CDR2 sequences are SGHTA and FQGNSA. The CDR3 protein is CASSLRERGTDTQYF. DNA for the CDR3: TGTGCCAGCAGCTTACGTGAGCGGGGCACAGATACGCAGTATTTT.

In DNA form, the CDR3 reads TGTGCCAGTAGTCTCCGGACAGGTCTCTCTGGAAACACCATATATTTT. Amino acids: CASSLRTGLSGNTIYF. The V gene is TRBV19, the J gene TRBJ1-3, with TRBD1 matching over 7 bases. This CDR3 is 16 amino acids long. The germline V gene has CDR1 LNHDA and CDR2 SQIVND (reference sequence). The ends lost 5 bases at V and 0 bases at J; junction bases unmatched: 7.

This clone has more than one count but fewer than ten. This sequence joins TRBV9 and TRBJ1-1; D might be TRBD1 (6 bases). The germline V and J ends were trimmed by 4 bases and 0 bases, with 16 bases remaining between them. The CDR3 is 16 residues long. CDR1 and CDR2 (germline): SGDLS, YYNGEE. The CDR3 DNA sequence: TGTGCCAGCAGCCTCCAGGGTCAGGGGTTGAACACTGAAGCTTTCTTT. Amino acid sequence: CASSLQGQGLNTEAFF. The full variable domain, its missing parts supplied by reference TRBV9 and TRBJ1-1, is DSGVTQTPKHLITATGQRVTLRCSPRSGDLSVYWYQQSLDQGLQFLIQYYNGEERAKGNILERFSAQQFPDLHSELNLSSLELGDSALYFCASSLQGQGLNTEAFFGQGTRLTVV.

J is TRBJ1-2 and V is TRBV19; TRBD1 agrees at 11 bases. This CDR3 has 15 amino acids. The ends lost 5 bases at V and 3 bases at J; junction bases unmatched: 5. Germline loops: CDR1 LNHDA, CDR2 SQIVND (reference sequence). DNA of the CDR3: TGTGCCAGTAGTCCCTTGGACAGGGGGCACTATGGCTACACCTTC. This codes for CASSPLDRGHYGYTF.

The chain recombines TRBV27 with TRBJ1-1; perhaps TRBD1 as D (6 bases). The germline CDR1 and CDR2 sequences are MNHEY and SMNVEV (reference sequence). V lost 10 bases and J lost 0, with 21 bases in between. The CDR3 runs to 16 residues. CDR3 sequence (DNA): TGTGCCACCCGGAGCAGGGGAGTGGTCATGAACACTGAAGCTTTCTTT. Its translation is CATRSRGVVMNTEAFF.

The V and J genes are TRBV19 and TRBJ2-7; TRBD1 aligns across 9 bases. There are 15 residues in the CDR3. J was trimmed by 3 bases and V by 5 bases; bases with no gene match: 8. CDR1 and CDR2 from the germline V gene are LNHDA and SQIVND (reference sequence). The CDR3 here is CASSFRDREDYEQYF. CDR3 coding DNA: TGTGCCAGTAGTTTCCGGGACAGGGAGGACTACGAGCAGTACTTC. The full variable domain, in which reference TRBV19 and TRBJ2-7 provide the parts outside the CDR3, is DGGITQSPKYLFRKEGQNVTLSCEQNLNHDAMYWYRQDPGQGLRLIYYSQIVNDFQKGDIAEGYSVSREKKESFPLTVTSAQKNPTAFYLCASSFRDREDYEQYFGPGTRLTVT.